Detailed here is one T cell receptor beta chain. Its antigen remains unknown. The CDR3 extends over 15 amino acids. Trimming cost V 7 bases and J 6 bases; bases outside gene matches: 8. These data are taken from a study of T-cell memory formation after mild COVID-19. General observations from the study: Clones contracting across day 15 to 85 had a balanced CD4/CD8 profile; later expanding clones leaned CD4+. There was no confirmation that second-wave clones peaking on day 37 were SARS-CoV-2 specific. Among contracting clones, CD4+ were mainly CM/EM and CD8+ enriched in EMRA.

With constant-segment primers, 5'RACE yielded cDNA libraries of TCR alpha and TCR beta that carried sample barcodes and UMIs. TCRdb passed the 5' RACE reads through MiXCR, listing each CDR3 protein once. This sample has over 45,000 distinct CDR3 sequences, with roughly a tenth found just once. The sequenced sample was PBMCs or a T cell subset sorted from them (not recorded which). The receptor was isolated from an adult woman who had mild COVID-19 (a few samples of this study predate the infection). Cell type and time point are not known. The chain has TRBV12-3 or TRBV12-4 and TRBJ2-7, with TRBD2 matching over 14 bases. The CDR3, as DNA: TGTGCCAGCACCCCGAGACTAGCGGGGGGGCTCGAGCAGTACTTC. Translated: CASTPRLAGGLEQYF.